A selection of T cell receptor beta chains follows, all from one sample in a study of Ad26.COV2.S vaccination and SARS-CoV-2 variants. Profiling relied on immunoSEQ multiplex PCR, and the TCRdb table lists in-frame clones only, not all of them. The sample lists under 500,000 clones; about 92% were seen once. Sequenced material: peripheral blood, taken in a trial of Ad26.COV2.S vaccine versus placebo. The receptors stem from a person aged 18-60 years who received the Ad26.COV2.S COVID-19 vaccine or a placebo. Both conserved end residues are part of each CDR3. A D gene is named only where the DNA matches it firmly. Clone size, where shown, is once, few, many, or a class for clones that have expanded.

CDR3aa: CASSHALQKMNTEAFF
CDR3nt: TGCGCCAGCAGCCATGCACTACAGAAAATGAACACTGAAGCTTTCTTT
d_gene: .
v_gene: TRBV4-1
j_gene: TRBJ1-1
abundance: .

CDR3aa: CASSSGQADYNEQFF
CDR3nt: TGCGCCAGCAGCTCGGGACAGGCAGATTACAATGAGCAGTTCTTC
d_gene: TRBD1
v_gene: TRBV5-1
j_gene: TRBJ2-1
abundance: few

CDR3aa: CASSLGGAGGIQYF
CDR3nt: TGTGCCAGCAGCTTAGGAGGGGCGGGTGGGATTCAGTACTTC
d_gene: .
v_gene: TRBV7-2
j_gene: TRBJ2-4
abundance: .

CDR3aa: CASSLGLPSTDTQYF
CDR3nt: TGTGCCAGCAGCTTGGGTCTACCTAGCACAGATACGCAGTATTTT
d_gene: .
v_gene: TRBV5-4
j_gene: TRBJ2-3
abundance: .

CDR3aa: CASGEFYEQYF
CDR3nt: TGTGCCAGTGGGGAGTTCTACGAGCAGTACTTC
d_gene: .
v_gene: TRBV19
j_gene: TRBJ2-7
abundance: .

CDR3aa: CASSYGEAGDLYEQYF
CDR3nt: TGTGCCAGCAGTTACGGCGAGGCGGGAGACCTTTACGAGCAGTACTTC
d_gene: TRBD2
v_gene: TRBV6-2/TRBV6-3
j_gene: TRBJ2-7
abundance: .

CDR3aa: CASSFPGARGLTDTQYF
CDR3nt: TGTGCCAGCAGTTTCCCCGGGGCCAGGGGGCTCACAGATACGCAGTATTTT
d_gene: TRBD1
v_gene: TRBV28
j_gene: TRBJ2-3
abundance: once

CDR3aa: CATTNSPNSYNEQFF
CDR3nt: TGTGCCACCACAAACAGCCCTAACTCCTACAATGAGCAGTTCTTC
d_gene: .
v_gene: TRBV6-5
j_gene: TRBJ2-1
abundance: .

CDR3aa: CASSPTGFQPQHF
CDR3nt: TGTGCCAGCTCACCTACAGGGTTCCAGCCCCAGCATTTT
d_gene: .
v_gene: TRBV18
j_gene: TRBJ1-5
abundance: .

CDR3aa: CASSSRGGYTDTQYF
CDR3nt: TGTGCCAGCAGCTCGCGGGGGGGCTACACAGATACGCAGTATTTT
d_gene: TRBD2
v_gene: TRBV7-8
j_gene: TRBJ2-3
abundance: .

CDR3aa: CASSTHLQQPQHF
CDR3nt: TGTGCCAGTAGTACTCACCTGCAACAGCCCCAGCATTTT
d_gene: .
v_gene: TRBV19
j_gene: TRBJ1-5
abundance: .

CDR3aa: CASAGHRDEKLFF
CDR3nt: TGTGCCAGCGCGGGTCACAGGGATGAAAAACTGTTTTTT
d_gene: .
v_gene: TRBV27
j_gene: TRBJ1-4
abundance: .

CDR3aa: CASSLWGGSYNEQFF
CDR3nt: TGCGCCAGCAGTCTTTGGGGGGGGTCGTACAATGAGCAGTTCTTC
d_gene: TRBD2
v_gene: TRBV10-2
j_gene: TRBJ2-1
abundance: .

CDR3aa: CASSLDYSWGGELFF
CDR3nt: TGTGCCAGCAGCTTAGATTACAGTTGGGGCGGGGAGCTGTTTTTT
d_gene: .
v_gene: TRBV7-2
j_gene: TRBJ2-2
abundance: .

CDR3aa: CASTTGARGYTF
CDR3nt: TGTGCCAGCACGACAGGCGCTAGGGGCTACACCTTC
d_gene: .
v_gene: TRBV6-5
j_gene: TRBJ1-2
abundance: .

CDR3aa: CASSSVAGGRTDTQYF
CDR3nt: TGTGCCAGCAGTTCAGTAGCGGGGGGGCGGACAGATACGCAGTATTTT
d_gene: TRBD2
v_gene: TRBV27
j_gene: TRBJ2-3
abundance: .

CDR3aa: CASSYRAGASYEQYF
CDR3nt: TGTGCCAGCAGTTACCGGGCAGGGGCATCCTACGAGCAGTACTTC
d_gene: .
v_gene: TRBV6-5
j_gene: TRBJ2-7
abundance: .

CDR3aa: CASSSRDGQETQYF
CDR3nt: TGTGCCAGCAGCTCTCGGGACGGCCAAGAGACCCAGTACTTC
d_gene: .
v_gene: TRBV9
j_gene: TRBJ2-5
abundance: .

CDR3aa: CASSPGDSYGYTF
CDR3nt: TGTGCCAGCAGTCCGGGGGACAGTTATGGCTACACCTTC
d_gene: TRBD1
v_gene: TRBV12-3/TRBV12-4
j_gene: TRBJ1-2
abundance: .

CDR3aa: CASSKAGGAEAFF
CDR3nt: TGTGCCAGCAGCAAAGCGGGTGGCGCTGAAGCTTTCTTT
d_gene: .
v_gene: TRBV6-5
j_gene: TRBJ1-1
abundance: .

CDR3aa: CASSLGLEAYEQYF
CDR3nt: TGTGCCAGCAGCTTGGGCCTAGAGGCCTACGAGCAGTACTTC
d_gene: .
v_gene: TRBV5-6
j_gene: TRBJ2-7
abundance: .

CDR3aa: CSVKARQDNEQFF
CDR3nt: TGCAGCGTTAAAGCCCGACAGGACAATGAGCAGTTCTTC
d_gene: .
v_gene: TRBV29-1
j_gene: TRBJ2-1
abundance: .

CDR3aa: CASSLGRLDTPQPNEQFF
CDR3nt: TGTGCCAGCAGCTTAGGCAGGTTAGACACCCCTCAACCCAATGAGCAGTTCTTC
d_gene: .
v_gene: TRBV11-2
j_gene: TRBJ2-1
abundance: .

CDR3aa: CASSLKGGNTQYF
CDR3nt: TGTGCCAGCAGTTTAAAGGGAGGGAATACGCAGTATTTT
d_gene: TRBD2
v_gene: TRBV6-5
j_gene: TRBJ2-3
abundance: .

CDR3aa: CASGLGNTIYF
CDR3nt: TGTGCCAGCGGGCTCGGAAACACCATATATTTT
d_gene: .
v_gene: TRBV3-1/TRBV3-2
j_gene: TRBJ1-3
abundance: .

CDR3aa: CASSQALTVYEQYF
CDR3nt: TGTGCCAGCAGCCAAGCTTTGACTGTGTACGAGCAGTACTTC
d_gene: .
v_gene: TRBV3-1/TRBV3-2
j_gene: TRBJ2-7
abundance: .

CDR3aa: CASSPPWETQYF
CDR3nt: TGTGCCAGCTCACCTCCTTGGGAGACCCAGTACTTC
d_gene: .
v_gene: TRBV18
j_gene: TRBJ2-5
abundance: .

CDR3aa: CASSLGGALNQPQHF
CDR3nt: TGTGCCAGCAGCCTCGGGGGAGCCCTGAATCAGCCCCAGCATTTT
d_gene: .
v_gene: TRBV7-2
j_gene: TRBJ1-5
abundance: .

CDR3aa: CASSLTGGTGANVLTF
CDR3nt: TGTGCCAGCAGCTTGACAGGGGGCACTGGGGCCAACGTCCTGACTTTC
d_gene: TRBD1
v_gene: TRBV13
j_gene: TRBJ2-6
abundance: .

CDR3aa: CASSTPRRGVLDTQYF
CDR3nt: TGTGCCAGCAGCACCCCGCGGCGGGGGGTACTAGATACGCAGTATTTT
d_gene: TRBD2
v_gene: TRBV7-9
j_gene: TRBJ2-3
abundance: .

CDR3aa: CASSSKGQGAAQETQYF
CDR3nt: TGCGCCAGCAGCTCGAAAGGACAGGGGGCGGCACAAGAGACCCAGTACTTC
d_gene: TRBD1
v_gene: TRBV5-1
j_gene: TRBJ2-5
abundance: .

CDR3aa: CASSPGGAAYEQYF
CDR3nt: TGTGCCAGCTCACCGGGAGGGGCTGCCTACGAGCAGTACTTC
d_gene: TRBD2
v_gene: TRBV18
j_gene: TRBJ2-7
abundance: .

CDR3aa: CASNRRGQGPYEQYF
CDR3nt: TGTGCCAGCAACCGCCGGGGACAGGGCCCCTACGAGCAGTACTTC
d_gene: TRBD1
v_gene: TRBV6-6
j_gene: TRBJ2-7
abundance: .

CDR3aa: CASSATSGGAETQYF
CDR3nt: TGTGCCAGCAGCGCTACTAGCGGGGGGGCGGAGACCCAGTACTTC
d_gene: TRBD2
v_gene: TRBV6-5
j_gene: TRBJ2-5
abundance: .

CDR3aa: CASSPFWTGSMGDTIYF
CDR3nt: TGCGCCAGCAGCCCATTTTGGACAGGGAGTATGGGGGACACCATATATTTT
d_gene: TRBD1
v_gene: TRBV4-3
j_gene: TRBJ1-3
abundance: .

CDR3aa: CASRAGGAYGYTF
CDR3nt: TGTGCCAGCAGGGCAGGGGGCGCCTATGGCTACACCTTC
d_gene: TRBD1
v_gene: TRBV6-5
j_gene: TRBJ1-2
abundance: once

CDR3aa: CATTRSLVTGELFF
CDR3nt: TGTGCCACCACAAGGAGTCTGGTCACCGGGGAGCTGTTTTTT
d_gene: .
v_gene: TRBV28
j_gene: TRBJ2-2
abundance: .

CDR3aa: CASKISPYRGRDSPLHF
CDR3nt: TGTGCCAGCAAAATTAGCCCCTACAGGGGCAGGGATTCACCCCTCCACTTT
d_gene: TRBD1
v_gene: TRBV28
j_gene: TRBJ1-6
abundance: .

CDR3aa: CSVARGTNEKLFF
CDR3nt: TGCAGCGTTGCGAGGGGGACTAATGAAAAACTGTTTTTT
d_gene: .
v_gene: TRBV29-1
j_gene: TRBJ1-4
abundance: once

CDR3aa: CSVDRDRGRGGYTF
CDR3nt: TGCAGCGTTGATAGGGACAGGGGGCGCGGTGGCTACACCTTC
d_gene: TRBD1
v_gene: TRBV29-1
j_gene: TRBJ1-2
abundance: .

CDR3aa: CASSDAGFYEQYF
CDR3nt: TGTGCCAGCAGTGACGCAGGGTTCTACGAGCAGTACTTC
d_gene: .
v_gene: TRBV6-1
j_gene: TRBJ2-7
abundance: .

CDR3aa: CASSLKGGVSNEKLFF
CDR3nt: TGTGCCAGCAGTTTGAAGGGGGGGGTGTCTAATGAAAAACTGTTTTTT
d_gene: .
v_gene: TRBV28
j_gene: TRBJ1-4
abundance: .

CDR3aa: CASSPLSSGRWAKNIQYF
CDR3nt: TGTGCCAGCTCACCACTCTCCTCGGGTCGGTGGGCCAAAAACATTCAGTACTTC
d_gene: .
v_gene: TRBV18
j_gene: TRBJ2-4
abundance: .

CDR3aa: CASSPGQGGYGYTF
CDR3nt: TGCGCCAGCAGCCCAGGACAGGGTGGGTATGGCTACACCTTC
d_gene: TRBD1
v_gene: TRBV4-1
j_gene: TRBJ1-2
abundance: .

CDR3aa: CASSIGTGNQPQHF
CDR3nt: TGTGCCAGTAGTATAGGGACTGGAAATCAGCCCCAGCATTTT
d_gene: .
v_gene: TRBV19
j_gene: TRBJ1-5
abundance: .

CDR3aa: CASSRAGSGGHERNEQFF
CDR3nt: TGTGCCAGCAGCCGAGCGGGTAGCGGGGGCCACGAGAGGAATGAGCAGTTCTTC
d_gene: TRBD2
v_gene: TRBV3-1/TRBV3-2
j_gene: TRBJ2-1
abundance: .

CDR3aa: CASSHNGNSPLHF
CDR3nt: TGTGCCAGCAGCCACAACGGTAATTCACCCCTCCACTTT
d_gene: .
v_gene: TRBV3-1/TRBV3-2
j_gene: TRBJ1-6
abundance: few

CDR3aa: CASSAGGTYEQYF
CDR3nt: TGTGCCAGCTCAGCAGGCGGAACCTACGAGCAGTACTTC
d_gene: .
v_gene: TRBV18
j_gene: TRBJ2-7
abundance: .

CDR3aa: CASSPTGTRTYNEQFF
CDR3nt: TGTGCCAGCAGCCCCACGGGGACTAGAACCTACAATGAGCAGTTCTTC
d_gene: TRBD2
v_gene: TRBV3-1/TRBV3-2
j_gene: TRBJ2-1
abundance: .

CDR3aa: CASSTGAGSRGDTQYF
CDR3nt: TGTGCCAGCAGCACCGGAGCGGGGAGTAGAGGAGATACGCAGTATTTT
d_gene: TRBD2
v_gene: TRBV11-3
j_gene: TRBJ2-3
abundance: .

CDR3aa: CASSAENLAVSTDTQYF
CDR3nt: TGTGCCAGCAGCGCAGAGAACTTAGCGGTTTCCACAGATACGCAGTATTTT
d_gene: .
v_gene: TRBV9
j_gene: TRBJ2-3
abundance: .